Below are 2 T cell receptor beta chains sequenced from a single sample in a study of control samples from healthy donors and cancer patients. The table came from immunoSEQ multiplex PCR; TCRdb's copy has only in-frame clones and leaves some out. Of 120,000 or so clones listed, about 89% are singletons. Sequenced sample: blood. These TCRs come from a man aged 55-75 years in good health.

V is TRBV19 and J is TRBJ2-2; TRBD2 agrees at 10 bases. The CDR3 runs to 17 residues. Trimming took 2 bases from V and 1 from J; bases not matched to a gene: 4. Per germline, CDR1 LNHDA and CDR2 SQIVND (reference sequence). In DNA, the CDR3 is TGTGCCAGTAGTATATCGCCTAGCGGGGGGAACACCGGGGAGCTGTTTTTT. This encodes CASSISPSGGNTGELFF.

The rearrangement links TRBV28 to TRBJ2-1, with 8 bases fitting TRBD1. The CDR3 loop spans 14 amino acids. Germline lookup yields CDR1 MDHEN and CDR2 SYDVKM. Trimming removed 3 bases from V and 2 bases from J; junction bases left unmatched: 0. CDR3 DNA sequence: TGTGCCAGCAGTTTGGGACAGGCCTACAATGAGCAGTTCTTC. This sequence encodes CASSLGQAYNEQFF.